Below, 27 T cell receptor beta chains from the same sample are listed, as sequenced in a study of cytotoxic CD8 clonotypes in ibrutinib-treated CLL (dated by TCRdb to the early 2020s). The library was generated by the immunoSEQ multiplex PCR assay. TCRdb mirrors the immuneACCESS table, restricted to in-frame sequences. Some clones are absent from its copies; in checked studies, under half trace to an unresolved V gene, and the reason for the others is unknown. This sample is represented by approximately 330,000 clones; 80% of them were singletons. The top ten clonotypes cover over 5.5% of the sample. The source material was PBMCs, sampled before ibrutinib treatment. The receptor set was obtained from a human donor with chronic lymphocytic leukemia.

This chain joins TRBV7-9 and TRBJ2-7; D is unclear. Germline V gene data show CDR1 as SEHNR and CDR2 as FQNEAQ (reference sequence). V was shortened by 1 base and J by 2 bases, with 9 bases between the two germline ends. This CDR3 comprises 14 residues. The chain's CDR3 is CASSLVGSPYEQYF. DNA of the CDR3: TGTGCCAGCAGCTTAGTCGGCAGTCCCTACGAGCAGTACTTC.

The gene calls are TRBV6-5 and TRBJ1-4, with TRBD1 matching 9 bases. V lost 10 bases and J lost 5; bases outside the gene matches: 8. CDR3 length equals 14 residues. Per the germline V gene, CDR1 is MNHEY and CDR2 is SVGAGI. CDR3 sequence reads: CATKFGTGNEKLFF. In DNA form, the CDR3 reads TGTGCCACAAAGTTCGGGACAGGGAATGAAAAACTGTTTTTT.

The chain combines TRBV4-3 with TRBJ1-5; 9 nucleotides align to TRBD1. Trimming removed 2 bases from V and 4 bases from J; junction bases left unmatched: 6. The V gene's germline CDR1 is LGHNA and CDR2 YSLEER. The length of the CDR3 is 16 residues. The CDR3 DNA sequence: TGCGCCAGCAGCCAAAGAACAGGGGGCCGGAATCAGCCCCAGCATTTT. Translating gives CASSQRTGGRNQPQHF.

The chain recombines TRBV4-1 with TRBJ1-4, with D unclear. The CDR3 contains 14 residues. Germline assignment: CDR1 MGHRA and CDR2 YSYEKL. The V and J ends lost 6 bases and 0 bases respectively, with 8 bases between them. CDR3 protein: CASSQLATNEKLFF. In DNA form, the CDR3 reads TGCGCCAGCAGTCAGCTTGCAACTAATGAAAAACTGTTTTTT.

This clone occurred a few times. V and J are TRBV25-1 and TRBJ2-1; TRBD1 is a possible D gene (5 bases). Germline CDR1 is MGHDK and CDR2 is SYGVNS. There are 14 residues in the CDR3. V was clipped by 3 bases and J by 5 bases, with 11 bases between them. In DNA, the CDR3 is TGTGCCAGCAGTGAGTGGGGCAGCCACAATGAGCAGTTCTTC. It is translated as CASSEWGSHNEQFF.

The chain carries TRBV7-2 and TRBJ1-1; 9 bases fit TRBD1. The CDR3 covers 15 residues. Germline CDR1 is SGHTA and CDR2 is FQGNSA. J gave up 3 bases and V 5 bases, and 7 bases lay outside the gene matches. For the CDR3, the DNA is TGTGCCAGCAGCCTTAACAGGGGGCACGACACTGAAGCTTTCTTT. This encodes CASSLNRGHDTEAFF.

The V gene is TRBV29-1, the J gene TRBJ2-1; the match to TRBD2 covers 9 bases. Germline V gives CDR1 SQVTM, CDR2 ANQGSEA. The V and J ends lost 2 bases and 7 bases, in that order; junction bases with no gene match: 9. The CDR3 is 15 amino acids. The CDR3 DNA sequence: TGCAGCGTTGAATTGGGTAGCGGGAGATTTAATGAGCAGTTCTTC. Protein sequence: CSVELGSGRFNEQFF.

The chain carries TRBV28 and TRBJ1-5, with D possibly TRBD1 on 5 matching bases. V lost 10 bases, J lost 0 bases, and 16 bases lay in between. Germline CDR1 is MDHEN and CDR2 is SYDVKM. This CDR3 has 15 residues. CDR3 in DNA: TGTGCCACCCAGGGAGGTGTAGGTAGCAATCAGCCCCAGCATTTT. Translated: CATQGGVGSNQPQHF.

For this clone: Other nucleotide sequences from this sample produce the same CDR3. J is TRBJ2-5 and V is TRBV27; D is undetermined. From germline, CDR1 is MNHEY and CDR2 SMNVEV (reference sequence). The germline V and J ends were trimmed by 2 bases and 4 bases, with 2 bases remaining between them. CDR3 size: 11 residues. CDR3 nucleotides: TGTGCCAGCAGTTTAGGAGAGACCCAGTACTTC. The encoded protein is CASSLGETQYF.

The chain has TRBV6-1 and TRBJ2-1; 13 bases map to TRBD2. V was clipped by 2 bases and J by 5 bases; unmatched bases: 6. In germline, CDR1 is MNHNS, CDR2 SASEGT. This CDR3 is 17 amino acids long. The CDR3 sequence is CASSESGTSGTNNEQFF. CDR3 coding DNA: TGTGCCAGCAGTGAAAGTGGGACTAGCGGGACCAACAATGAGCAGTTCTTC.

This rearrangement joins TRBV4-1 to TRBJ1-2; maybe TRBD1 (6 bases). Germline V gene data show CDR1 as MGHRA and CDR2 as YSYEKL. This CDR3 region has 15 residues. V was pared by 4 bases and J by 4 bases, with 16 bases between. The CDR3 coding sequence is TGCGCCAGCAGCCGGACAGCCGGGAGATCCTATGGCTACACCTTC. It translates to CASSRTAGRSYGYTF.

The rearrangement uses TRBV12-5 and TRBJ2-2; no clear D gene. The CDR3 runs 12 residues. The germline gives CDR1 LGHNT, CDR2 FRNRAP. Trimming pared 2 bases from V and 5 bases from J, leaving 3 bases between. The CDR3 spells CASGLRTGELFF. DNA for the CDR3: TGTGCTAGTGGTTTGCGGACCGGGGAGCTGTTTTTT.

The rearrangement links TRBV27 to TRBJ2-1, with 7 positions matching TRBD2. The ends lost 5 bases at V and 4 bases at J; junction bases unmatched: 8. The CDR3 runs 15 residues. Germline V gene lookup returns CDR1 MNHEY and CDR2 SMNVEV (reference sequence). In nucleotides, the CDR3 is TGTGCCAGCAGTCCGTGGACTAGTAGTTACAATGAGCAGTTCTTC. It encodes CASSPWTSSYNEQFF.

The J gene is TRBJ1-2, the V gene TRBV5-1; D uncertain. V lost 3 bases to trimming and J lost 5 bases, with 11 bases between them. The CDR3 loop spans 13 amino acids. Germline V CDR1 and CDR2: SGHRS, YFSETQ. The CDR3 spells CASSSAAFYGYTF. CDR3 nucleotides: TGCGCCAGCAGCTCGGCAGCTTTTTATGGCTACACCTTC.

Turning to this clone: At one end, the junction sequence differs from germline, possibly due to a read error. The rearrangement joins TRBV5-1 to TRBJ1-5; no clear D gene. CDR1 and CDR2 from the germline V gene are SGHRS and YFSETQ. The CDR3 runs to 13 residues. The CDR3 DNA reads TGCGCCAGAAGCTCATACGGCAATCAGCCCCAGCATTTT. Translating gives CARSSYGNQPQHF.

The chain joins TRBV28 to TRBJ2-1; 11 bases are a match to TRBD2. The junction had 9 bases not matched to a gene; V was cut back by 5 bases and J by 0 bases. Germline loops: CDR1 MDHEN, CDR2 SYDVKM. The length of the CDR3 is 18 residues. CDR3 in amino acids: CASSPESLAGGSYNEQFF. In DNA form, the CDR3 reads TGTGCCAGCAGTCCAGAATCTCTAGCGGGAGGCTCCTACAATGAGCAGTTCTTC.

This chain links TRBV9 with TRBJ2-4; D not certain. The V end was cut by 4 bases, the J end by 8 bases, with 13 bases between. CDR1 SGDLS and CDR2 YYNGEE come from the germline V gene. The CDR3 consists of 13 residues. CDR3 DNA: TGTGCCAGCAGCTTTTCATTGGCAGACATTCAGTACTTC. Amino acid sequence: CASSFSLADIQYF.

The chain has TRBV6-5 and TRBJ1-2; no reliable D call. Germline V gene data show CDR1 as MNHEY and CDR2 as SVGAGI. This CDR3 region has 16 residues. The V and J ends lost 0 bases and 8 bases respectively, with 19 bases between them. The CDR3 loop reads CASSYSKSQAKGGYTF. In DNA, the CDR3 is TGTGCCAGCAGTTACTCGAAGTCCCAAGCGAAGGGCGGCTACACCTTC.

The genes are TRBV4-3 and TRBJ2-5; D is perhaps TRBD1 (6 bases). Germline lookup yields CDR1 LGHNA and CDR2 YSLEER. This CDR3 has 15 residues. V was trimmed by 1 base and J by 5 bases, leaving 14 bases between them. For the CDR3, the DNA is TGCGCCAGCAGCCAAGGTACAGGGTCGGGGGAGACCCAGTACTTC. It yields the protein CASSQGTGSGETQYF.

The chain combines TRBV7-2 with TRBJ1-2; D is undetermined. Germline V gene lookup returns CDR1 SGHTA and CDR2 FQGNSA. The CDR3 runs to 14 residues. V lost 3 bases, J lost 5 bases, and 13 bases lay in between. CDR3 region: CASSFLRAPYGYTF. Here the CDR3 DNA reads TGTGCCAGCAGCTTCCTCCGGGCCCCTTATGGCTACACCTTC.

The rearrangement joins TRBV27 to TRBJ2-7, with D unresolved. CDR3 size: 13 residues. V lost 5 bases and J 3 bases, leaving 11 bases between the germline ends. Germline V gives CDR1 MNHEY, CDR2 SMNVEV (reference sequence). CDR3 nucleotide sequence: TGTGCCAGCAGTATCACCAAGAGCTACGAGCAGTACTTC. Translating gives CASSITKSYEQYF.

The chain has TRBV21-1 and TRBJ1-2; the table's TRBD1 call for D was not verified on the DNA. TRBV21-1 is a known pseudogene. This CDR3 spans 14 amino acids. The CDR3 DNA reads TGTGCCAGCCGAAATCGACAGGTGAACTATGGCTACACCTTC. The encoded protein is CASRNRQVNYGYTF.

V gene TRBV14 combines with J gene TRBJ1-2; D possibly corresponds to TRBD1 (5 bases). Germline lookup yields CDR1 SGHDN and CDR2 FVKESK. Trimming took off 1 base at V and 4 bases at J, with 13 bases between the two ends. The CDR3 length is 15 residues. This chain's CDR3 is CASSQVAGWAYGYTF. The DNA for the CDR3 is TGTGCCAGCAGCCAAGTGGCAGGGTGGGCCTATGGCTACACCTTC.

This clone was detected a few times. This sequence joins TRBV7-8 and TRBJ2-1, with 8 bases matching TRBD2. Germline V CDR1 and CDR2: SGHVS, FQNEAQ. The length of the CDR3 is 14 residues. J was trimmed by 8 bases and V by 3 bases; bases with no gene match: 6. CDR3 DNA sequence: TGTGCCAGCAGCTTGGGACTAGTTAGGGATGAGCAGTTCTTC. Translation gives CASSLGLVRDEQFF.

The chain's CDR3 is CASSFGGTLNNEQFF. The CDR3 bases are TGTGCCAGCAGTTTCGGCGGGACTTTAAACAATGAGCAGTTCTTC. The chain is built from TRBV27 and TRBJ2-1; possibly TRBD2 for D (6 bases). Trimming shortened V by 3 bases and J by 5 bases, and 14 bases separated the two germline ends. The CDR3 has 15 amino acids. Germline CDR1 is MNHEY and CDR2 is SMNVEV (reference sequence).

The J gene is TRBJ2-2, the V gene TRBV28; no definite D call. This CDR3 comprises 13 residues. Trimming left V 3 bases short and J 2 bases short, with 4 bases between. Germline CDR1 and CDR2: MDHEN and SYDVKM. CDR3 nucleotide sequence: TGTGCCAGCAGTTTGTCCAACACCGGGGAGCTGTTTTTT. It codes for CASSLSNTGELFF.

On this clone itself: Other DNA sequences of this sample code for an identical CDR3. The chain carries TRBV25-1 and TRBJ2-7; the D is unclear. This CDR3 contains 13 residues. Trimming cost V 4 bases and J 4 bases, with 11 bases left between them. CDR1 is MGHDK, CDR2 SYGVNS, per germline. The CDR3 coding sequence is TGTGCCAGCAGTGCGGGTTTCCTTTACGAGCAGTACTTC. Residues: CASSAGFLYEQYF.